The clone carrying this T cell receptor (beta chain) was observed a few times. Antigen unknown. Time point in this sample: cycle 4 day 1 (C4D1), after around six weeks of nivolumab. Patients all relapsed after autologous stem cell transplantation, and there was variation in brentuximab vedotin exposure. Magnetic negative selection of thawed PBMCs was the method by which CD4+ T cells were purified. The germline CDR1 and CDR2 sequences are SQVTM and ANQGSEA. The CDR3 is 12 amino acids. V lost 8 bases, J lost 4 bases, and 13 bases lay in between. Generated by immunoSEQ multiplex PCR, the TCRdb table keeps only in-frame clones and is missing some. The sample lists around 27,000 clones, 75% to 90% occurring once. The data are from a study of PD-1 blockade in classical Hodgkin lymphoma. Findings and limits, study-wide: Newly diagnosed and completely responding patients shared comparable baseline diversity. Lower baseline TCR diversity was reported for newly diagnosed patients than for healthy donors.

V and J are TRBV29-1 and TRBJ2-3; D remains unclear. The origin of this receptor is a human donor with classical Hodgkin lymphoma. Material: CD4+ T cells from blood, obtained before the fourth cycle of nivolumab. The CDR3: CSCSTASDTQYF. The CDR3 coding sequence is TGCAGCTGCTCAACAGCTTCAGATACGCAGTATTTT.